This T cell receptor (beta chain) was documented in a study of follicular helper T cells after annual influenza vaccination. Time point here: 2015-2016 season, pre-vaccination. The junction had 4 bases not matched to a gene; V was cut back by 7 bases and J by 1 base. Germline V lookup: CDR1 SGHVS, CDR2 FQNEAQ. The CDR3 totals 13 residues. Assay: immunoSEQ multiplex PCR; the TCRdb copy retains only in-frame clones and omits some. The sample shows more than 8,500 clones, 65% to 85% of them seen only once. This clonotype originated in an adult who received the influenza vaccine. Sequencing was performed on CXCR5+ CD38- circulating T follicular helper cells from blood, taken on the day of influenza vaccination. Regarding subset: circulating Tfh, non-naive CD4+CXCR5+PD-1+ (ICOS+CD38+ or ICOS-CD38-). The rearrangement uses TRBV7-8 and TRBJ2-7; 7 positions agree with TRBD2. In nucleotides, the CDR3 is TGTGCCAGCAAGGTAGCGGGTTCCTACGAGCAGTACTTC. The encoded protein is CASKVAGSYEQYF.